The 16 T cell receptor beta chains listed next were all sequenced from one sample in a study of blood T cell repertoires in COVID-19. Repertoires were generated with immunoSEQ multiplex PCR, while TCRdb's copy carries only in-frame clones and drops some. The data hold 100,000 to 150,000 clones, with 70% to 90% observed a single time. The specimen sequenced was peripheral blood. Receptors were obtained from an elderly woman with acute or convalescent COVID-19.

Written as DNA, the CDR3 is TGTGCCAGCAGCCCGGCCGTGGGGGGAGAAAAACTGTTTTTT. It encodes CASSPAVGGEKLFF. The chain joins TRBV7-9 to TRBJ1-4; TRBD1 might be the D (5 bases). V shed 5 bases and J shed 8 bases, with 15 bases lying between them. Germline V gene lookup returns CDR1 SEHNR and CDR2 FQNEAQ (reference sequence). The CDR3 runs 14 residues.

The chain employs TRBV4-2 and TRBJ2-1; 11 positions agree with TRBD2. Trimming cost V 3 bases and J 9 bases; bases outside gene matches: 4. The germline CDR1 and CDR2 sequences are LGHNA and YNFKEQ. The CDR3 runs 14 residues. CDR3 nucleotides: TGTGCCAGCAGCCAGGCTAGCGGGGGGTTTGAGCAGTTCTTC. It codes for CASSQASGGFEQFF.

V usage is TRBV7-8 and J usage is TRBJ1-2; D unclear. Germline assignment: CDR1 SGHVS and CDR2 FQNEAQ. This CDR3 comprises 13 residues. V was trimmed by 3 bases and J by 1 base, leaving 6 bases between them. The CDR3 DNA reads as TGTGCCAGCAGCTTTTCTTTTAACTATGGCTACACCTTC. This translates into CASSFSFNYGYTF.

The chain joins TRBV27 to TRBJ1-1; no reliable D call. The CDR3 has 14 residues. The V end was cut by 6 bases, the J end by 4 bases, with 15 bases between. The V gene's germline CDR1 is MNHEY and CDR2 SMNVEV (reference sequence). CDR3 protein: CASSLNDGSTEAFF. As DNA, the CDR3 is TGTGCCAGCAGCCTAAATGATGGGAGCACTGAAGCTTTCTTT.

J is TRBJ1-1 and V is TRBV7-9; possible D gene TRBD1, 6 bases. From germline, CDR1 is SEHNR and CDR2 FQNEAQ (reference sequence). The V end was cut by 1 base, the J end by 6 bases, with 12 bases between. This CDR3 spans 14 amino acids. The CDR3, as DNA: TGTGCCAGCAGCTTAGGCAACAACAGGGCTGAAGCTTTCTTT. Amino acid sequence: CASSLGNNRAEAFF.

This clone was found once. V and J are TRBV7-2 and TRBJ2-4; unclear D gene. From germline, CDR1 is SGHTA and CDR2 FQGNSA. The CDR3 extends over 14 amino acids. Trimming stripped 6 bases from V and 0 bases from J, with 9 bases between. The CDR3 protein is CASSQLIAKNIQYF. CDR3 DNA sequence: TGTGCCAGCAGTCAACTTATAGCCAAAAACATTCAGTACTTC.

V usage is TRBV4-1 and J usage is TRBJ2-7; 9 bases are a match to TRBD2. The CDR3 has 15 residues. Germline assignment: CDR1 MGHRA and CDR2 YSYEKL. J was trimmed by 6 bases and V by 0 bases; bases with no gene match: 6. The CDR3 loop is CASSQDPAGGREQYF. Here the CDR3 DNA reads TGCGCCAGCAGCCAAGACCCAGCGGGAGGTCGCGAGCAGTACTTC.

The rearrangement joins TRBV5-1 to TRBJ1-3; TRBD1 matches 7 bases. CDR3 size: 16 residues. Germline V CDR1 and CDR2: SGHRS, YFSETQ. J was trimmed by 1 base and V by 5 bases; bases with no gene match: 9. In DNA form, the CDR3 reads TGCGCCAGCAGACGGGGTGGGACAGAGTCTGGAAACACCATATATTTT. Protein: CASRRGGTESGNTIYF.

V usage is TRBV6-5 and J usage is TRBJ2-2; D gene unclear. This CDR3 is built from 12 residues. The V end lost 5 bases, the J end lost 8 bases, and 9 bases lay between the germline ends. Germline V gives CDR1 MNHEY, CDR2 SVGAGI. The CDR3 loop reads CASSPSLGELFF. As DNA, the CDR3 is TGTGCCAGCAGTCCCTCCCTGGGGGAGCTGTTTTTT.

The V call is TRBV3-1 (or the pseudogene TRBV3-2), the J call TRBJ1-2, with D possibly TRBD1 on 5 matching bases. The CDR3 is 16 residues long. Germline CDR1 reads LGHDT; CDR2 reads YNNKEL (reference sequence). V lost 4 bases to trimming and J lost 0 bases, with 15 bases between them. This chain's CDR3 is CASSPLQGSANYGYTF. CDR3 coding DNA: TGTGCCAGCAGCCCTCTGCAGGGAAGCGCTAACTATGGCTACACCTTC.

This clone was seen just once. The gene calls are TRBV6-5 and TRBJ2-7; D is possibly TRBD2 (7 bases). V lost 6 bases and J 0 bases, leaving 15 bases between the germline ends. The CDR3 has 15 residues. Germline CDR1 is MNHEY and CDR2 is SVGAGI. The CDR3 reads CASRAPRGGSYEQYF. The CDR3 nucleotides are TGTGCCAGCAGGGCCCCAAGGGGGGGCTCCTACGAGCAGTACTTC.

The CDR3 DNA reads TGCGCCAGCAGCCAAGATACCGGGTTCTATGGCTACACCTTC. It yields the protein CASSQDTGFYGYTF. This chain connects TRBV4-1 to TRBJ1-2; D call uncertain. The CDR3 totals 14 residues. Looked up from germline, CDR1 is MGHRA and CDR2 is YSYEKL. V dropped 0 bases and J dropped 4 bases, with 9 bases sitting between them.

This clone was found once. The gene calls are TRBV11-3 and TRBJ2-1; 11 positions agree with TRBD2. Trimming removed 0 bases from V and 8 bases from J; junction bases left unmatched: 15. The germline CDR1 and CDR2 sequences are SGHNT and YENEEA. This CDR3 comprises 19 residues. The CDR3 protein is CASSLDLTSGGLKWDEQFF. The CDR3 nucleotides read TGTGCCAGCAGCTTAGATCTTACTAGCGGGGGTCTAAAGTGGGATGAGCAGTTCTTC.

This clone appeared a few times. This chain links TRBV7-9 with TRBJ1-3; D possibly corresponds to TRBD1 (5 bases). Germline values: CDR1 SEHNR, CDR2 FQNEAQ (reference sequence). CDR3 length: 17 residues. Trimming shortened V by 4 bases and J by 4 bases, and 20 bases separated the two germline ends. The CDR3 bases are TGTGCCAGCAGCTCCAAAATCTGGGGGGATGAGGGAAACACCATATATTTT. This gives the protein CASSSKIWGDEGNTIYF.

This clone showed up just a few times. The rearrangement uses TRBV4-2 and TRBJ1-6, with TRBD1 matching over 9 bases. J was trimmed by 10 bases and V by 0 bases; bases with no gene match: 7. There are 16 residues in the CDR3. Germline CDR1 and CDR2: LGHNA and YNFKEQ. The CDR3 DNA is TGTGCCAGCAGCCAAGACAGGACAGGGGACAGGTCACCCCTCCACTTT. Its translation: CASSQDRTGDRSPLHF.

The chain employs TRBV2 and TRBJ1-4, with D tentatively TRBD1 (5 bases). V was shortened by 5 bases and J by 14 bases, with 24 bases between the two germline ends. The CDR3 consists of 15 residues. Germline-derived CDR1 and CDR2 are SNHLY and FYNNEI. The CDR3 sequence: CASSLSQVKLNRLFF. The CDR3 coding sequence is TGTGCCAGCAGTCTGTCACAGGTGAAATTAAATAGGCTGTTTTTT. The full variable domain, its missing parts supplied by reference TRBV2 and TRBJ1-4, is EPEVTQTPSHQVTQMGQEVILRCVPISNHLYFYWYRQILGQKVEFLVSFYNNEISEKSEIFDDQFSVERPDGSNFTLKIRSTKLEDSAMYFCASSLSQVKLNRLFFGSGTQLSVL.